The 2 T cell receptor beta chains listed next were all sequenced from one sample in a study of shared clonotypes between healthy human individuals. Profiled with immunoSEQ multiplex PCR; TCRdb holds only in-frame clones, not every one. The table has some 2,100,000 clones, almost 96% seen once. Sequenced material: naive CD4+ T cells sorted from blood. The subset is: CD45RA+ positively selected. The receptor set was obtained from a man younger than 30 in good health.

This chain links TRBV19 with TRBJ2-6; the D is unclear. The CDR3 is 18 amino acids. Germline CDR1 and CDR2: LNHDA and SQIVND (reference sequence). V dropped 3 bases and J dropped 0 bases, with 15 bases sitting between them. The CDR3 protein is CASSISHHASSGANVLTF. The CDR3 coding sequence is TGTGCCAGTAGTATTTCTCACCATGCTAGCTCTGGGGCCAACGTCCTGACTTTC.

The chain links TRBV7-9 to TRBJ2-7, with 8 bases aligning to TRBD1. The V gene's germline CDR1 is SEHNR and CDR2 FQNEAQ (reference sequence). This CDR3 is built from 15 residues. After removal of 4 bases from V and 2 bases from J, the junction contained 7 bases not matched to a gene. CDR3: CASSSSGTGPYEQYF. The CDR3 DNA reads TGTGCCAGCAGCTCCTCCGGGACAGGACCCTACGAGCAGTACTTC.